The present entry profiles one T cell receptor beta chain with its context. Its binding antigen is unknown. No much larger clone is present one base from it, and per-base qualities are unavailable. These data belong to a study of CXCR3 chemokines and chemotherapy response in bladder cancer (dated by TCRdb to between 2020 and 2023). Notes on the research overall: The study tested whether activity of the CXCR3 chemokine system within human bladder cancer tumors predicted response to chemotherapy.

Library preparation employed PCR. TCRdb records Illumina HiSeq 2500 as the sequencer. The public reads were quality trimmed at Q25 with fastp and then assembled into clones with MiXCR by TCRdb, keeping productive beta chains. Identical CDR3 protein sequences are pooled into one entry, listed with their most common genes and DNA. In all, the sample holds about 8,900 distinct CDR3 sequences, and under 25% of those were seen once. The ten largest account for 7.5% to 10% of the sample. From a lookup of the germline V gene, CDR1 and CDR2 are SNHLY and FYNNEI. The trim is 7 bases for V and 10 bases for J, with a gap of 13 bases between the germline ends. Counted from cysteine to phenylalanine, this CDR3 has 11 amino acids. Only the CDR3 DNA is retained, 33 bases long and in frame from the first base.

This sequence uses TRBV2 and TRBJ1-1, with the identity of the D gene unclear. The clonotype comes from a human donor with bladder cancer that did not respond to neoadjuvant chemotherapy. The biological material was taken from a patient whose treatment included neoadjuvant chemotherapy. The DNA sequence is TGTGCCAGCAACGGGAACCGGGGAGCTTTCTTT. It is translated as CASNGNRGAFF.